Following are 8 T cell receptor beta chains from one sample sequenced in a study of T cell changes during pregnancy in multiple sclerosis. Assay: immunoSEQ multiplex PCR; the TCRdb copy retains only in-frame clones and omits some. Altogether 95,000 to 100,000 clones are present, about 91% being singletons, with the ten largest covering around 3%. This sample comprised peripheral blood, obtained in the second trimester of pregnancy. The receptors stem from a female donor with multiple sclerosis, enrolled in a pregnancy study.

V and J are TRBV13 and TRBJ2-1; 8 nucleotides align to TRBD2. This CDR3 is built from 15 residues. Germline V lookup: CDR1 PRHDT, CDR2 FYEKMQ (reference sequence). The V gene end was trimmed by 1 base and the J gene end by 5 bases; junction bases not matched to a gene: 4. In DNA, the CDR3 is TGTGCCAGCAGCTTAGTTGGACTAGCAAACAATGAGCAGTTCTTC. Residues: CASSLVGLANNEQFF.

The chain recombines TRBV7-9 with TRBJ2-7; 9 bases are shared with TRBD1. The V and J ends lost 5 bases and 5 bases, in that order; junction bases with no gene match: 7. There are 14 residues in the CDR3. Looked up from germline, CDR1 is SEHNR and CDR2 is FQNEAQ (reference sequence). The CDR3, as DNA: TGTGCCAGCAGCCGGGGACAGGGAACCCACGAGCAGTACTTC. This sequence encodes CASSRGQGTHEQYF.

The V gene is TRBV19, the J gene TRBJ2-7, with 13 bases that match TRBD2. Germline CDR1 is LNHDA and CDR2 is SQIVND (reference sequence). CDR3 length equals 16 residues. V lost 5 bases, J lost 2 bases, and 6 bases stayed unmatched. The CDR3 spells CASSPSGTSGTYEQYF. CDR3 bases: TGTGCCAGTAGTCCGTCCGGGACTAGCGGGACCTACGAGCAGTACTTC.

The chain recombines TRBV5-6 with TRBJ2-3, with D hard to call. CDR3 length: 13 residues. V gave up 2 bases and J gave up 3 bases, with 7 bases separating them. Germline CDR1 SGHDT, CDR2 YYEEEE. For the CDR3, the DNA is TGTGCCAGCAGCTTTGTCCTGACAGATACGCAGTATTTT. The encoded protein is CASSFVLTDTQYF.

This clone turned up a few times. The chain combines TRBV15 with TRBJ2-7, with 8 nucleotides matching TRBD1. The V segment lost 2 bases and the J segment 5 bases; nucleotides outside the gene matches: 8. This CDR3 spans 15 amino acids. Germline CDR1 reads LNHNV; CDR2 reads YYDKDF (reference sequence). The CDR3 is CATSRFGTGGHEQYF. As DNA, the CDR3 is TGTGCCACCAGCAGATTCGGGACAGGCGGGCACGAGCAGTACTTC.

The CDR3, as DNA: TGTGCCAGCAGCTTGACCGGGGTGAACACTGAAGCTTTCTTT. Encoded protein: CASSLTGVNTEAFF. The chain is built from TRBV5-6 and TRBJ1-1; D is unresolved. The germline V gene encodes CDR1 SGHDT and CDR2 YYEEEE. V dropped 1 base and J dropped 0 bases, with 7 bases sitting between them. The CDR3 spans 14 residues.

V and J are TRBV10-3 and TRBJ2-7; D is ambiguous. Per germline, CDR1 ENHRY and CDR2 SYGVKD. The CDR3 contains 14 residues. The V end lost 2 bases, the J end lost 5 bases, and 13 bases lay between the germline ends. The CDR3 reads CAISEGPNFDEQYF. The CDR3 nucleotides read TGTGCCATCAGTGAGGGGCCCAATTTTGACGAGCAGTACTTC.

The rearrangement uses TRBV6-5 and TRBJ1-1; TRBD1 agrees at 7 bases. CDR1 and CDR2 (germline): MNHEY, SVGAGI. Trimming cost V 0 bases and J 8 bases; bases outside gene matches: 6. This CDR3 has 14 amino acids. CDR3 in amino acids: CASSYSSGQAEAFF. The CDR3 DNA reads as TGTGCCAGCAGTTACTCTTCAGGACAGGCCGAAGCTTTCTTT.